A single sample is the source of the 8 T cell receptor beta chains below, sequenced in a study of cytomegalovirus exposure and HLA in healthy donors. TCRdb keeps only in-frame clones here, not all; method: immunoSEQ multiplex PCR. The table records a few hundred thousand clones, 86% of them present only once. The sequencing input was PBMCs. The source of these receptors is a young woman in good health and CMV-seronegative.

The chain is built from TRBV7-2 and TRBJ2-7; 8 bases match TRBD2. Germline CDR1 is SGHTA and CDR2 is FQGNSA. The CDR3 has 15 amino acids. Trimming took 5 bases from V and 2 from J; bases not matched to a gene: 8. The CDR3 DNA sequence: TGTGCCAGCAGCCCTCGGGGGGGTACAGCCTACGAGCAGTACTTC. Translating it yields CASSPRGGTAYEQYF.

The chain joins TRBV2 to TRBJ2-7, with D possibly TRBD2 on 6 matching bases. The CDR3 has 11 residues. The germline V and J ends were trimmed by 9 bases and 7 bases, with 13 bases remaining between them. Germline V gene lookup returns CDR1 SNHLY and CDR2 FYNNEI. CDR3 sequence (DNA): TGTGCCAGAGGGACTGACCTTGAGCAGTACTTC. Translation: CARGTDLEQYF. The full variable domain, rest sourced from reference TRBV2 and TRBJ2-7, is EPEVTQTPSHQVTQMGQEVILRCVPISNHLYFYWYRQILGQKVEFLVSFYNNEISEKSEIFDDQFSVERPDGSNFTLKIRSTKLEDSAMYFCARGTDLEQYFGPGTRLTVT.

This clone was counted only a few times. The chain employs TRBV18 and TRBJ2-7, with TRBD1 matching 9 bases. The CDR3 has 14 amino acids. The V gene's germline CDR1 is KGHSH and CDR2 LQKENI. V was pared by 3 bases and J by 5 bases, with 5 bases of the junction left unmatched. In DNA, the CDR3 is TGTGCCAGCTCACCCGGGACAGGGTACCACGAGCAGTACTTC. Translation gives CASSPGTGYHEQYF.

The chain uses TRBV28 and TRBJ1-1, with no clear D. Trimming took 3 bases from V and 6 from J, leaving 8 bases between them. The CDR3 contains 12 residues. CDR1 MDHEN and CDR2 SYDVKM come from the germline V gene. CDR3 in DNA: TGTGCCAGCAGTTTCCTCCGGTCTGAAGCTTTCTTT. This encodes CASSFLRSEAFF.

This clone has a count of ten or more. The gene calls are TRBV25-1 and TRBJ1-5; D is undetermined. The germline V gene encodes CDR1 MGHDK and CDR2 SYGVNS. The CDR3 is 13 residues long. CDR3 in DNA: TGTCTAGGGCAACTAGTACCCAATCAGCCCCAGCATTTT. Translation: CLGQLVPNQPQHF.

The chain recombines TRBV18 with TRBJ1-2; D may be TRBD1 (6 bases). Germline loops: CDR1 KGHSH, CDR2 LQKENI. This CDR3 contains 15 residues. The germline V and J ends were trimmed by 6 bases and 3 bases, with 17 bases remaining between them. CDR3 in amino acids: CASSRPGVGDYGYTF. CDR3 DNA: TGTGCCAGCTCGCGCCCAGGGGTGGGTGACTATGGCTACACCTTC.

V gene TRBV5-6 combines with J gene TRBJ2-7; 11 bases align to TRBD2. CDR3 length equals 12 residues. J lost 9 bases, V lost 2 bases, and 1 base had no gene match. In germline, CDR1 is SGHDT, CDR2 YYEEEE. CDR3 nucleotides: TGTGCCAGCAGCTTCACTAGCGGGGGGCAGTACTTC. This gives the protein CASSFTSGGQYF.

This clone was counted a few times. The chain joins TRBV4-3 to TRBJ2-3; tentative D call: TRBD1 (5 bases). The CDR3 runs 15 residues. Trimming stripped 2 bases from V and 2 bases from J, with 11 bases between. The V gene's germline CDR1 is LGHNA and CDR2 YSLEER. In nucleotides, the CDR3 is TGCGCCAGCAGCCAACGACAGCGACTCACAGATACGCAGTATTTT. Translation gives CASSQRQRLTDTQYF.